The clone carrying this T cell receptor (beta chain) came up many times. Antigen specificity is unknown. Patients with uncontrolled infections, other autoimmune diseases, pregnancy or lactation were excluded. Used for diagnoses were clinical symptoms, serum thyroxine and TRAb, thyroid ultrasound and orbital computed tomography. It was 8.5 to 10 ml of fresh peripheral blood that supplied the PBMCs. TCR beta CDR3 region amplification was performed from RNA transcripts. With the HTBI primer set, the TCR CDR3 went through a first round of RT-PCR. TCRdb independently ran MiXCR on the multiplex PCR reads; one entry per CDR3 protein. The table shows over 550,000 distinct CDR3 sequences, with approximately 15% occurring only once. The CDR3 contains 13 residues. The germline V gene has CDR1 DFQATT and CDR2 SNEGSKA (reference sequence). Trimming cost V 6 bases and J 3 bases; bases outside gene matches: 6. This entry comes from a study of T cells in Graves' hyperthyroidism and ophthalmopathy.

Study results and limitations: Appearing also in blood were most of the thyroid clonotypes expanded above 0.001.

The gene calls are TRBV20-1 and TRBJ2-7; 9 bases align to TRBD1. The sequence came from a woman between 18 and 29 years old with Graves' hyperthyroidism. The sequenced material came from blood. CDR3 sequence: CSASGTGNYEQYF. The CDR3 DNA reads as TGCAGTGCATCCGGGACAGGGAACTACGAGCAGTACTTC.